The TCR beta chain under discussion was sequenced for a study of T cell responses to AZD1222 COVID-19 vaccine. General study results and limits: Among AZD1222 vaccinees, only six or seven were seropositive at baseline.

Note on this clone: Its specificity is not known.

The assay was immunoSEQ multiplex PCR, and TCRdb's table has in-frame clones only and misses some. The sample yields about 140,000 clones, 80% to 95% seen once. Trimming left V 7 bases short and J 2 bases short, with 11 bases between. In germline, CDR1 is LNHDA, CDR2 SQIVND (reference sequence). The CDR3 sequence is 14 residues long. The origin of this receptor is an adult who received the AZD1222 COVID-19 vaccine. The V call is TRBV19, the J call TRBJ2-2, with no clear D. The material was peripheral blood, obtained 28 days after the second AZD1222 dose. CDR3 DNA sequence: TGTGCCAGTACTCTGGGATCTAACACCGGGGAGCTGTTTTTT. This translates into CASTLGSNTGELFF.